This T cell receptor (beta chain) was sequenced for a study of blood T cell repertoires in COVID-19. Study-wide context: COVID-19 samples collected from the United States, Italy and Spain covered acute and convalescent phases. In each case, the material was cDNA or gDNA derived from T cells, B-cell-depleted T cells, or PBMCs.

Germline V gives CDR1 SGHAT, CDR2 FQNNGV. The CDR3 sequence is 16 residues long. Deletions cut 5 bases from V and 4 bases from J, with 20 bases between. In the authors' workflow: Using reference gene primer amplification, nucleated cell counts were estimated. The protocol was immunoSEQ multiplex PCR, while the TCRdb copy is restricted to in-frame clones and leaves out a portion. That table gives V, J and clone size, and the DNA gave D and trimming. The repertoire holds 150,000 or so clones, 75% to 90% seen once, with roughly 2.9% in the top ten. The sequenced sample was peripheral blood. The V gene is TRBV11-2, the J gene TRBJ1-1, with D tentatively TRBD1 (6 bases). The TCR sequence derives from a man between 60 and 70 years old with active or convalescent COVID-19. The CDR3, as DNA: TGTGCCAGCAGCGGTAGGGGGGCGCGGGGGTTCACTGAAGCTTTCTTT. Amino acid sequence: CASSGRGARGFTEAFF.